This entry lists 24 T cell receptor beta chains sequenced from one sample in a study of shared clonotypes between healthy human individuals. Sequencing was performed with immunoSEQ multiplex PCR; in TCRdb, only in-frame clones are kept and a portion is missing. The sample records 500,000 to 650,000 clones, around 76% being singletons. The specimen was PBMCs. These receptor sequences come from a woman in her thirties or forties in good health. Some clones in this sample may be carry-over from other donors' samples.

The chain combines TRBV19 with TRBJ2-5; TRBD1 agrees at 7 bases. Germline V gene sequence: CDR1 LNHDA, CDR2 SQIVND (reference sequence). This CDR3 spans 14 amino acids. Germline trimming cut 4 bases from V and 4 bases from J; bases unmatched to any gene: 6. This CDR3 is CASSTDRAGETQYF. The CDR3 DNA is TGTGCCAGTAGTACAGACAGGGCGGGAGAGACCCAGTACTTC.

The genes are TRBV19 and TRBJ2-7; no definite D call. Deletions cut 3 bases from V and 2 bases from J, with 8 bases between. CDR3 length: 13 amino acids. The germline V gene has CDR1 LNHDA and CDR2 SQIVND (reference sequence). CDR3 nucleotides: TGTGCCAGTAGTATGATAGACACCTACGAGCAGTACTTC. This translates into CASSMIDTYEQYF.

The genes are TRBV7-3 and TRBJ2-5; D remains ambiguous. The CDR3 covers 16 residues. V was clipped by 1 base and J by 5 bases, with 17 bases between them. CDR1 and CDR2 from the germline V gene are SGHTA and FQGTGA. The CDR3 bases are TGTGCCAGCAGCTTAAGGGCCGTAGGTGGCCTGGAGACCCAGTACTTC. Encoded protein: CASSLRAVGGLETQYF. The full variable domain, rest sourced from reference TRBV7-3 and TRBJ2-5, is GAGVSQTPSNKVTEKGKYVELRCDPISGHTALYWYRQSLGQGPEFLIYFQGTGAADDSGLPNDRFFAVRPEGSVSTLKIQRTERGDSAVYLCASSLRAVGGLETQYFGPGTRLLVL.

This chain links TRBV5-1 with TRBJ2-1, with D perhaps TRBD2 (6 bases). The CDR3 has 15 amino acids. CDR1 and CDR2 from the germline V gene are SGHRS and YFSETQ. V was pared by 5 bases and J by 7 bases, with 19 bases between. This chain's CDR3 is CASRAAGSLANEQFF. The CDR3 bases are TGCGCCAGCAGGGCGGCGGGATCACTCGCAAATGAGCAGTTCTTC.

This sequence joins TRBV7-2 and TRBJ2-1, with unresolved D. This CDR3 comprises 14 residues. Germline V gene lookup returns CDR1 SGHTA and CDR2 FQGNSA. V lost 4 bases and J lost 9, with 16 bases in between. CDR3 coding DNA: TGTGCCAGCAGCTCTTCCTTAGTCGGCCGTGAGCAGTTCTTC. It encodes CASSSSLVGREQFF.

The chain carries TRBV5-4 and TRBJ2-2; TRBD2 matches 8 bases. Looked up from germline, CDR1 is SGHNT and CDR2 is YYREEE (reference sequence). This CDR3 is built from 15 residues. The V gene end was trimmed by 8 bases and the J gene end by 0 bases; junction bases not matched to a gene: 6. The CDR3 region is CASLSGGTNTGELFF. The DNA for the CDR3 is TGTGCCAGTCTGTCGGGAGGGACGAACACCGGGGAGCTGTTTTTT.

This chain uses TRBV18 with TRBJ2-7, with D uncertain. The CDR3 extends over 13 amino acids. Germline CDR1 reads KGHSH; CDR2 reads LQKENI. The V gene lost 5 bases and the J gene lost 1 base, with 9 bases spanning the gap. CDR3 region: CASSAGVSYEQYF. The CDR3 nucleotides read TGTGCCAGCTCAGCCGGAGTTTCCTACGAGCAGTACTTC.

The chain links TRBV4-1 to TRBJ2-7, with 7 bases identical to TRBD2. V dropped 0 bases and J dropped 2; count of bases not matched to a gene: 13. The germline CDR1 and CDR2 sequences are MGHRA and YSYEKL. CDR3 length: 18 amino acids. CDR3 amino acids: CASSQDPLLAGDPYEQYF. Here the CDR3 DNA reads TGCGCCAGCAGCCAAGACCCCTTACTCGCGGGAGACCCCTACGAGCAGTACTTC.

This chain uses TRBV11-2 with TRBJ2-7; TRBD1 aligns across 9 bases. The ends lost 5 bases at V and 4 bases at J; junction bases unmatched: 6. The CDR3 runs to 14 residues. Per the germline V gene, CDR1 is SGHAT and CDR2 is FQNNGV. The CDR3 sequence: CASSLRTGAYEQYF. The CDR3 DNA follows: TGTGCCAGCAGCCTACGGACAGGGGCGTACGAGCAGTACTTC.

This chain uses TRBV11-2 with TRBJ1-1; D is uncertain. Germline CDR1 is SGHAT and CDR2 is FQNNGV. This CDR3 is built from 13 residues. Trimming removed 4 bases at V and 0 bases at J, with 6 bases between. CDR3 protein: CASSYWMNTEAFF. CDR3 bases: TGTGCCAGCAGCTACTGGATGAACACTGAAGCTTTCTTT.

As for this clone: A clone one base away is much larger, so this may be a read error. The chain couples TRBV27 to TRBJ2-1; 8 bases are shared with TRBD1. The CDR3 contains 13 residues. Trimming took 4 bases from V and 4 from J; bases not matched to a gene: 0. Germline V CDR1 and CDR2: MNHEY, SMNVEV (reference sequence). In DNA, the CDR3 is TGTGCCAGCAGTTGGGACAGGTACAATGAGCAGTTCTTC. Protein: CASSWDRYNEQFF.

This rearrangement joins TRBV28 to TRBJ2-3, with 10 bases matching TRBD2. With V trimmed by 6 bases and J by 4 bases, 4 bases remained unmatched. Germline V gene sequence: CDR1 MDHEN, CDR2 SYDVKM. The CDR3 spans 14 residues. This chain's CDR3 is CASSPSGSADTQYF. CDR3 nucleotides: TGTGCCAGCAGCCCTAGCGGGAGTGCAGATACGCAGTATTTT.

The chain employs TRBV9 and TRBJ2-3, with 11 nucleotides matching TRBD1. V shed 4 bases, J shed 6 bases, and the junction held 4 bases outside the gene matches. CDR3 length: 14 residues. CDR1 SGDLS and CDR2 YYNGEE come from the germline V gene. The CDR3 sequence is CASSRTGGADTQYF. As DNA, the CDR3 is TGTGCCAGCAGCCGGACAGGGGGCGCCGATACGCAGTATTTT.

The rearrangement links TRBV5-1 to TRBJ2-2, with TRBD2 matching over 7 bases. The CDR3 has 15 residues. Germline lookup yields CDR1 SGHRS and CDR2 YFSETQ. The junction had 7 bases not matched to a gene; V was cut back by 5 bases and J by 3 bases. CDR3: CASRSAGRDTGELFF. CDR3 sequence (DNA): TGCGCCAGCAGGTCTGCAGGGAGGGACACCGGGGAGCTGTTTTTT.

The chain has TRBV10-3 and TRBJ2-1; 14 nucleotides align to TRBD2. V was clipped by 10 bases and J by 3 bases; unmatched bases: 8. The CDR3 spans 16 residues. Germline values: CDR1 ENHRY, CDR2 SYGVKD. The CDR3 DNA reads TGTGCCAGCTCCGGGACTAGCGGGAGTCGCTACAATGAGCAGTTCTTC. It codes for CASSGTSGSRYNEQFF.

The chain is built from TRBV6-4 and TRBJ2-5; the match to TRBD2 covers 10 bases. Germline CDR1 MRHNA, CDR2 SNTAGT. This CDR3 spans 15 amino acids. The V segment lost 2 bases and the J segment 0 bases; nucleotides outside the gene matches: 0. CDR3 protein: CASSDLAGDQETQYF. The CDR3 region has the DNA TGTGCCAGCAGTGACCTAGCGGGAGACCAAGAGACCCAGTACTTC.

This clone appeared a few times. The chain employs TRBV5-1 and TRBJ1-1; the D gene is possibly TRBD1 (6 bases). This CDR3 contains 14 residues. V lost 0 bases to trimming and J lost 5 bases, with 11 bases between them. Looked up from germline, CDR1 is SGHRS and CDR2 is YFSETQ. The CDR3: CASSLAEGGTEAFF. CDR3 DNA sequence: TGCGCCAGCAGCTTGGCCGAAGGGGGGACTGAAGCTTTCTTT.

This chain connects TRBV19 to TRBJ1-5, with TRBD1 as a possible D gene (6 bases). Trimming pared 7 bases from V and 2 bases from J, leaving 18 bases between. The CDR3 sequence is 16 residues long. Germline V gives CDR1 LNHDA, CDR2 SQIVND (reference sequence). CDR3 protein: CASTGLSQGGNQPQHF. In DNA form, the CDR3 reads TGTGCCAGTACTGGGTTGTCACAGGGAGGCAATCAGCCCCAGCATTTT.

The V gene is TRBV5-1, the J gene TRBJ2-3; no reliable D call. Trimming left V 4 bases short and J 0 bases short, with 15 bases between. The CDR3 has 16 amino acids. Looked up from germline, CDR1 is SGHRS and CDR2 is YFSETQ. The CDR3 DNA reads TGCGCCAGCAGCGTCCGGACGGTCCCTAGCACAGATACGCAGTATTTT. Its translation: CASSVRTVPSTDTQYF.

V usage is TRBV7-9 and J usage is TRBJ2-1, with a possible D match to TRBD2 (5 bases). In germline, CDR1 is SEHNR, CDR2 FQNEAQ (reference sequence). The CDR3 runs 16 residues. The ends were cut back, 4 bases at V and 0 bases at J, with 13 bases in the middle. CDR3 protein: CASSSHRLRSYNEQFF. CDR3 nucleotide sequence: TGTGCCAGCAGCTCCCACAGACTACGCTCCTACAATGAGCAGTTCTTC.

This clone has only a few counts. The V gene is TRBV11-2, the J gene TRBJ2-7, with D perhaps matching TRBD1 or TRBD2 (5 bases each). Looked up from germline, CDR1 is SGHAT and CDR2 is FQNNGV. This CDR3 comprises 15 residues. V lost 4 bases and J 3 bases, leaving 16 bases between the germline ends. The CDR3 region is CASSYRDLTIYEQYF. CDR3 bases: TGTGCCAGCAGCTACCGGGACCTAACCATCTACGAGCAGTACTTC.

On this clone: This specimen includes other DNA sequences encoding the same CDR3. The chain recombines TRBV5-4 with TRBJ2-3; D remains unclear. This CDR3 spans 12 amino acids. Trimming removed 2 bases from V and 0 bases from J, with 1 base in between. The germline gives CDR1 SGHNT, CDR2 YYREEE (reference sequence). The CDR3 DNA reads as TGTGCCAGCAGCTTAAGCACAGATACGCAGTATTTT. Translating gives CASSLSTDTQYF. The whole variable domain, filled in from reference TRBV5-4 and TRBJ2-3, reads ETGVTQSPTHLIKTRGQQVTLRCSSQSGHNTVSWYQQALGQGPQFIFQYYREEENGRGNFPPRFSGLQFPNYSSELNVNALELDDSALYLCASSLSTDTQYFGPGTRLTVL.

This chain connects TRBV27 to TRBJ2-5; D perhaps matches TRBD2 (6 bases). The germline V gene has CDR1 MNHEY and CDR2 SMNVEV (reference sequence). This CDR3 spans 16 amino acids. The germline V and J ends were trimmed by 0 bases and 0 bases, with 11 bases remaining between them. CDR3 sequence reads: CASSLSTSRNQETQYF. Written as DNA, the CDR3 is TGTGCCAGCAGTTTATCTACTAGCAGAAACCAAGAGACCCAGTACTTC.

The chain is built from TRBV7-6 and TRBJ2-7, with D perhaps TRBD2 (7 bases). Germline values: CDR1 SGHVS, CDR2 FNYEAQ. Trimming cost V 1 base and J 5 bases, with 15 bases left between them. CDR3 size: 15 residues. CDR3 in amino acids: CASSLGLGGPHEQYF. The CDR3 DNA reads as TGTGCCAGCAGCTTAGGCCTGGGGGGGCCCCACGAGCAGTACTTC. The full variable domain, in which reference TRBV7-6 and TRBJ2-7 provide the parts outside the CDR3, is GAGVSQSPRYKVTKRGQDVALRCDPISGHVSLYWYRQALGQGPEFLTYFNYEAQQDKSGLPNDRFSAERPEGSISTLTIQRTEQRDSAMYRCASSLGLGGPHEQYFGPGTRLTVT.